Shown below are 2 T cell receptor beta chains from a single sample sequenced in a study of response to subunit inactivated influenza vaccine. MiXCR, run by TCRdb on the RT-PCR reads, gives a single entry per CDR3 protein. Counted here are about 530,000 distinct CDR3 sequences, 10% to 15% occurring once; the ten biggest clones make up about 9.4%. This material consisted of PBMCs from blood, taken on the day of vaccination. Receptor source: a man in his fifties or sixties who received an inactivated influenza vaccine.

The table lists this clonotype with a few counts. One base away lies a much larger clone, so this may be a sequencing read error. V gene TRBV20-1 combines with J gene TRBJ2-5; tentative D call: TRBD1 (7 bases). V was pared by 4 bases and J by 5 bases, with 8 bases between. Looked up from germline, CDR1 is DFQATT and CDR2 is SNEGSKA (reference sequence). The CDR3 is made up of 11 amino acids. The CDR3 coding sequence is TGCAGTGCTACAGGGGGGGAGACCCAGTACTTC. Its translation: CSATGGETQYF.

The chain joins TRBV29-1 to TRBJ1-3; 7 bases match TRBD1. The germline CDR1 and CDR2 sequences are SQVTM and ANQGSEA. The ends lost 6 bases at V and 0 bases at J; junction bases unmatched: 8. The CDR3 extends over 15 amino acids. The CDR3 nucleotides are TGCAGCGTAGTCCCGACAGGGATCTCTGGAAACACCATATATTTT. Its protein is CSVVPTGISGNTIYF.